The 25 T cell receptor beta chains presented below share a single source sample, sequenced in a study of a mutant IDH1 vaccine in newly diagnosed glioma. Specified time point: week 35, safety follow-up. The study gave 300 ug of mutant IDH1 20-mer peptide per vaccine dose, with topical imiquimod. Their target antigens are unknown. Sequenced by immunoSEQ multiplex PCR; TCRdb stores in-frame clones only, minus some. The repertoire holds about 32,000 clones, with 81% as singletons. The sequencing here drew on PBMCs, taken from a glioma patient whose treatment included an IDH1 peptide vaccine. These receptors were obtained from a man between 25 and 39 years old with glioma.

A single count supports this clone. The genes are TRBV7-9 and TRBJ2-5; TRBD1 might be the D (5 bases). V was cut by 5 bases and J by 0 bases, with 16 bases left in between. The CDR3 length is 16 residues. Germline CDR1 reads SEHNR; CDR2 reads FQNEAQ (reference sequence). The CDR3 region is CASSQDRTRDQETQYF. The CDR3 nucleotides are TGTGCCAGCAGCCAGGATCGGACACGCGACCAAGAGACCCAGTACTTC.

The rearrangement joins TRBV5-1 to TRBJ2-1, with a possible D match to TRBD2 (5 bases). CDR3 length: 16 amino acids. The germline V and J ends were trimmed by 4 bases and 6 bases, with 20 bases remaining between them. Germline V lookup: CDR1 SGHRS, CDR2 YFSETQ. The CDR3 DNA is TGCGCCAGCAGCGCCCCGACGGAGGTAGTCCCCAATGAGCAGTTCTTC. Protein sequence: CASSAPTEVVPNEQFF.

This clone was found once. V and J are TRBV5-4 and TRBJ2-5, with 10 bases aligning to TRBD2. The CDR3 contains 17 residues. Trimming at V came to 0 bases and at J to 2 bases, leaving 7 bases not matched to a gene. The germline CDR1 and CDR2 sequences are SGHNT and YYREEE (reference sequence). Written as DNA, the CDR3 is TGTGCCAGCAGCTTGGCTTGGCTAGCGGGAGCGCAAGAGACCCAGTACTTC. Its translation: CASSLAWLAGAQETQYF.

Regarding this clone: One end of the junction varies from germline; a read error may be responsible. The chain has TRBV29-1 and TRBJ2-2; D is possibly TRBD1 (5 bases). Germline V CDR1 and CDR2: SQVTM, ANQGSEA. CDR3 length: 13 amino acids. This CDR3 is CSVQDSNPGELFF. For the CDR3, the DNA is TGCAGCGTTCAAGACAGTAACCCCGGGGAGCTGTTTTTT.

The chain links TRBV14 to TRBJ1-3; the D gene is possibly TRBD1 (6 bases). CDR3 length: 14 residues. With 3 bases removed from V and 4 bases from J, the gap between germline ends came to 10 bases. CDR1 is SGHDN, CDR2 FVKESK, per germline. CDR3 region: CASSHRTVGNTIYF. CDR3 in DNA: TGTGCCAGCAGCCACAGGACAGTCGGAAACACCATATATTTT.

The chain combines TRBV7-9 with TRBJ2-2; no clear D gene. V shed 5 bases and J shed 6 bases, with 13 bases lying between them. This CDR3 is 14 amino acids long. Germline V gene sequence: CDR1 SEHNR, CDR2 FQNEAQ (reference sequence). The CDR3 loop is CASSLSGGPGELFF. In nucleotides, the CDR3 is TGTGCCAGCAGCCTCTCTGGTGGCCCCGGGGAGCTGTTTTTT.

In this sample, this clone turned up a few times. The V gene is TRBV25-1, the J gene TRBJ1-5; 8 nucleotides align to TRBD1. Germline CDR1 is MGHDK and CDR2 is SYGVNS. The trim removed 2 bases at V and 9 bases at J, leaving 9 bases unmatched. The CDR3 has 15 amino acids. The chain's CDR3 is CASSERRTGYWPQHF. In DNA form, the CDR3 reads TGTGCCAGCAGTGAAAGAAGGACAGGGTATTGGCCCCAGCATTTT. Supplemented by reference TRBV25-1 and TRBJ1-5, the full variable domain reads EADIYQTPRYLVIGTGKKITLECSQTMGHDKMYWYQQDPGMELHLIHYSYGVNSTEKGDLSSESTVSRIRTEHFPLTLESARPSHTSQYLCASSERRTGYWPQHFGDGTRLSIL.

The V call is TRBV11-2, the J call TRBJ2-7; TRBD2 matches 10 bases. CDR3 length: 19 residues. The junction had 18 bases not matched to a gene; V was cut back by 5 bases and J by 2 bases. Germline CDR1 is SGHAT and CDR2 is FQNNGV. CDR3 coding DNA: TGTGCCAGCAGCGCGCTAACGTCCGGGACTAGCGCGTTCCCCTACGAGCAGTACTTC. Its translation is CASSALTSGTSAFPYEQYF.

This clone was recorded once. V usage is TRBV5-1 and J usage is TRBJ2-5, with D uncertain. Germline V gene sequence: CDR1 SGHRS, CDR2 YFSETQ. V was clipped by 0 bases and J by 3 bases, with 9 bases between them. The length of the CDR3 is 14 residues. Written as DNA, the CDR3 is TGCGCCAGCAGCTTGGGTGTAGGGAAAGAGACCCAGTACTTC. Amino acids: CASSLGVGKETQYF.

The rearrangement uses TRBV6-4 and TRBJ1-6; D not resolved. The CDR3 runs to 13 residues. V was shortened by 2 bases and J by 5 bases, with 4 bases between the two germline ends. The germline V gene has CDR1 MRHNA and CDR2 SNTAGT. CDR3 bases: TGTGCCAGCAGTGACAGGGATAATTCACCCCTCCACTTT. Its protein is CASSDRDNSPLHF.

The chain uses TRBV6-5 and TRBJ1-2; the D is unclear. The CDR3 loop spans 15 amino acids. Germline lookup yields CDR1 MNHEY and CDR2 SVGAGI. Trimming took 4 bases from V and 5 from J, leaving 17 bases between them. The CDR3 DNA reads as TGTGCCAGCAGTTTGGCGGCCACCGACCCATATGGCTACACCTTC. It codes for CASSLAATDPYGYTF.

This clone was seen once. The J gene is TRBJ2-2, the V gene TRBV19, with 9 bases matching TRBD1. In germline, CDR1 is LNHDA, CDR2 SQIVND (reference sequence). The CDR3 extends over 16 amino acids. V was clipped by 7 bases and J by 3 bases; unmatched bases: 9. The CDR3 spells CASTHQGTGHTGELFF. As DNA, the CDR3 is TGTGCCAGTACCCACCAGGGGACAGGGCACACCGGGGAGCTGTTTTTT.

V gene TRBV12-5 combines with J gene TRBJ2-3; 7 bases match TRBD2. V shed 2 bases, J shed 6 bases, and the junction held 14 bases outside the gene matches. This CDR3 is built from 17 residues. The V gene's germline CDR1 is LGHNT and CDR2 FRNRAP. DNA of the CDR3: TGTGCTAGTGGTTTGTTAGCGGGTGGGGGATTGTTGGATACGCAGTATTTT. It codes for CASGLLAGGGLLDTQYF.

The chain is built from TRBV27 and TRBJ2-1; 10 bases agree with TRBD1. Germline V gene lookup returns CDR1 MNHEY and CDR2 SMNVEV (reference sequence). There are 14 residues in the CDR3. J gave up 9 bases and V 7 bases, and 9 bases lay outside the gene matches. The CDR3 DNA sequence: TGTGCCAGCATTATGGACAGGGACAGGGGTGAGCAGTTCTTC. The encoded protein is CASIMDRDRGEQFF.

The chain uses TRBV11-2 and TRBJ2-7; 13 nucleotides line up with TRBD2. The CDR3 spans 15 residues. Germline V gene lookup returns CDR1 SGHAT and CDR2 FQNNGV. J lost 4 bases, V lost 5 bases, and 5 bases had no gene match. The CDR3 nucleotides read TGTGCCAGCAGCCGGACTAGCGGGGGCGAATACGAGCAGTACTTC. This translates into CASSRTSGGEYEQYF.

The genes are TRBV10-3 and TRBJ2-2; 7 bases map to TRBD2. CDR3 length: 12 amino acids. Looked up from germline, CDR1 is ENHRY and CDR2 is SYGVKD. Trimming removed 11 bases from V and 6 bases from J; junction bases left unmatched: 6. The CDR3 reads CAVQAGPGELFF. The CDR3 DNA reads as TGTGCCGTTCAAGCGGGGCCCGGGGAGCTGTTTTTT.

This sequence joins TRBV30 and TRBJ2-7; TRBD1 agrees at 11 bases. Trimming took 0 bases from V and 3 from J; bases not matched to a gene: 4. The germline V gene encodes CDR1 GTSNPN and CDR2 SVGIG (reference sequence). CDR3 length: 15 residues. This CDR3 is CAWSVGQGAVYEQYF. The CDR3 nucleotides read TGTGCCTGGAGTGTAGGACAGGGGGCTGTCTACGAGCAGTACTTC.

J is TRBJ2-3 and V is TRBV27; D remains unclear. Germline CDR1 and CDR2: MNHEY and SMNVEV (reference sequence). Trimming shortened V by 4 bases and J by 9 bases, and 11 bases separated the two germline ends. This CDR3 is 12 amino acids long. CDR3 amino acids: CASSSPTGTQYF. The CDR3 DNA follows: TGTGCCAGCAGTTCCCCGACCGGCACGCAGTATTTT.

The chain employs TRBV7-2 and TRBJ1-2, with 9 positions matching TRBD1. V lost 4 bases, J lost 5 bases, and 11 bases stayed unmatched. Germline loops: CDR1 SGHTA, CDR2 FQGNSA. The length of the CDR3 is 16 residues. CDR3 loop: CASSSGQGSSLYGYTF. CDR3 in DNA: TGTGCCAGCAGCTCAGGACAGGGGAGCAGTCTTTATGGCTACACCTTC.

The gene calls are TRBV18 and TRBJ1-1; D unresolved. This CDR3 comprises 13 residues. With 6 bases removed from V and 4 bases from J, the gap between germline ends came to 12 bases. CDR1 is KGHSH, CDR2 LQKENI, per germline. Here the CDR3 DNA reads TGTGCCAGCTCCGTACTAGAGTCCACTGAAGCTTTCTTT. It specifies CASSVLESTEAFF. Drawing the rest from reference TRBV18 and TRBJ1-1, the complete variable domain is NAGVMQNPRHLVRRRGQEARLRCSPMKGHSHVYWYRQLPEEGLKFMVYLQKENIIDESGMPKERFSAEFPKEGPSILRIQQVVRGDSAAYFCASSVLESTEAFFGQGTRLTVV.

The chain links TRBV18 to TRBJ1-1, with 9 nucleotides matching TRBD1. V gave up 2 bases and J gave up 0 bases; unmatched junction bases: 4. The CDR3 runs to 16 residues. Germline V gene data show CDR1 as KGHSH and CDR2 as LQKENI. The CDR3 coding sequence is TGTGCCAGCTCACCAGCGCGGGACAGGGTGAACACTGAAGCTTTCTTT. Protein: CASSPARDRVNTEAFF.

V is TRBV4-1 and J is TRBJ2-7; D is perhaps TRBD1 (6 bases). The CDR3 is 15 amino acids. The germline gives CDR1 MGHRA, CDR2 YSYEKL. V lost 4 bases, J lost 0 bases, and 13 bases lay in between. CDR3 protein: CASSPTGTSSYEQYF. The DNA of the CDR3 is TGCGCCAGCAGCCCGACCGGGACAAGCTCCTACGAGCAGTACTTC.

The chain joins TRBV5-4 to TRBJ1-1, with no clear D. Germline V gives CDR1 SGHNT, CDR2 YYREEE (reference sequence). The CDR3 extends over 14 amino acids. Trimming pared 1 base from V and 6 bases from J, leaving 13 bases between. The CDR3 nucleotides are TGTGCCAGCAGCTTGTACGTTAGGGTTTCTGAAGCTTTCTTT. It translates to CASSLYVRVSEAFF. Full variable domain (rest looked up from reference TRBV5-4 and TRBJ1-1): ETGVTQSPTHLIKTRGQQVTLRCSSQSGHNTVSWYQQALGQGPQFIFQYYREEENGRGNFPPRFSGLQFPNYSSELNVNALELDDSALYLCASSLYVRVSEAFFGQGTRLTVV.

The genes are TRBV18 and TRBJ1-4; 9 nucleotides agree with TRBD1. Germline values: CDR1 KGHSH, CDR2 LQKENI. The length of the CDR3 is 16 residues. V dropped 3 bases and J dropped 6; count of bases not matched to a gene: 8. The CDR3 sequence: CASSPRTGEEDEKLFF. The CDR3 nucleotides read TGTGCCAGCTCACCTCGGACAGGGGAGGAAGATGAAAAACTGTTTTTT.

V is TRBV19 and J is TRBJ1-1; 8 positions match TRBD1. CDR1 and CDR2 (germline): LNHDA, SQIVND (reference sequence). CDR3 length equals 14 residues. J lost 5 bases, V lost 5 bases, and 7 bases had no gene match. The CDR3 bases are TGTGCCAGTAGTTCTGGGACAGGATGGACTGAAGCTTTCTTT. It yields the protein CASSSGTGWTEAFF.